The 13 T cell receptor beta chains listed next were all sequenced from one sample in a study of shared clonotypes between healthy human individuals. TCRdb keeps only in-frame clones here, not all; method: immunoSEQ multiplex PCR. The sample records 2.3 million or so clones, 80% to 95% being singletons. The sample was naive CD4+ T cells from PBMCs. Subset defined: CD45RA+ positively selected. Receptor source: a man younger than 35 in good health. Some clones in this sample may be carry-over from other donors' samples.

V is TRBV5-1 and J is TRBJ2-2; 8 bases line up with TRBD2. V gave up 3 bases and J gave up 0 bases; unmatched junction bases: 4. Germline CDR1 and CDR2: SGHRS and YFSETQ. This CDR3 is 16 amino acids long. CDR3 sequence reads: CASSSASGPNTGELFF. The CDR3 DNA follows: TGCGCCAGCAGCTCCGCTAGCGGGCCGAACACCGGGGAGCTGTTTTTT.

A note on this clone: The sample holds other DNA sequences that translate to the same CDR3. CDR3 loop: CASSASGGSYNEQFF. DNA of the CDR3: TGTGCCAGCAGCGCCTCTGGCGGATCCTACAATGAGCAGTTCTTC. The chain employs TRBV9 and TRBJ2-1; D remains ambiguous. Trimming cost V 3 bases and J 1 base, with 11 bases left between them. The length of the CDR3 is 15 residues. Looked up from germline, CDR1 is SGDLS and CDR2 is YYNGEE.

The chain links TRBV28 to TRBJ2-7, with D unclear. The length of the CDR3 is 15 residues. Germline CDR1 is MDHEN and CDR2 is SYDVKM. The V end was cut by 1 base, the J end by 2 bases, with 12 bases between. The CDR3 loop is CASSLYRSLTYEQYF. The CDR3 DNA follows: TGTGCCAGCAGTTTATATAGATCACTAACCTACGAGCAGTACTTC. The complete variable domain, with remaining parts taken from reference TRBV28 and TRBJ2-7, reads DVKVTQSSRYLVKRTGEKVFLECVQDMDHENMFWYRQDPGLGLRLIYFSYDVKMKEKGDIPEGYSVSREKKERFSLILESASTNQTSMYLCASSLYRSLTYEQYFGPGTRLTVT.

The CDR3 coding sequence is TGTGCCAGTAGTATAGGAGGGGCCCCCTACGAGCAGTACTTC. Its protein is CASSIGGAPYEQYF. V gene TRBV19 combines with J gene TRBJ2-7; D may correspond to TRBD1 or TRBD2 (5 bases each). The CDR3 covers 14 residues. Germline-derived CDR1 and CDR2 are LNHDA and SQIVND (reference sequence). Trimming cost V 1 base and J 2 bases, with 9 bases left between them.

The rearrangement uses TRBV29-1 and TRBJ2-1; no clear D gene. This CDR3 is built from 17 residues. Trimming left V 2 bases short and J 0 bases short, with 17 bases between. In germline, CDR1 is SQVTM, CDR2 ANQGSEA. The CDR3 nucleotides read TGCAGCGTTGAACCCTATGGTGGCACCAGCTCCTACAATGAGCAGTTCTTC. Protein: CSVEPYGGTSSYNEQFF.

This chain joins TRBV20-1 and TRBJ1-1; D ambiguous. With 5 bases removed from V and 9 bases from J, the gap between germline ends came to 13 bases. The CDR3 is 11 amino acids. CDR1 is DFQATT, CDR2 SNEGSKA, per germline (reference sequence). The CDR3 DNA follows: TGCAGTGCTTTTTACCTGGAGAAAGCTTTCTTT. Its protein is CSAFYLEKAFF.

Remarks on this clone: The sample holds other DNA sequences that translate to the same CDR3. V is TRBV5-4 and J is TRBJ1-4; the match to TRBD1 covers 7 bases. This CDR3 has 14 residues. The V gene end was trimmed by 3 bases and the J gene end by 5 bases; junction bases not matched to a gene: 4. Germline values: CDR1 SGHNT, CDR2 YYREEE (reference sequence). The CDR3 protein is CASSSGQPNEKLFF. The CDR3 nucleotides read TGTGCCAGCAGCTCGGGACAGCCAAATGAAAAACTGTTTTTT. Together with reference TRBV5-4 and TRBJ1-4, the CDR3 gives the full variable domain: ETGVTQSPTHLIKTRGQQVTLRCSSQSGHNTVSWYQQALGQGPQFIFQYYREEENGRGNFPPRFSGLQFPNYSSELNVNALELDDSALYLCASSSGQPNEKLFFGSGTQLSVL.

This clone has just one count. V gene TRBV5-8 combines with J gene TRBJ2-5, with D possibly TRBD1 on 6 matching bases. Germline CDR1 SGHTS, CDR2 YDEGEE. V lost 3 bases and J 1 base, leaving 13 bases between the germline ends. This CDR3 has 15 amino acids. The CDR3 loop reads CASSSKGQIQETQYF. CDR3 coding DNA: TGTGCCAGCAGCTCCAAAGGACAGATCCAAGAGACCCAGTACTTC. The complete variable domain, with remaining parts taken from reference TRBV5-8 and TRBJ2-5, reads EAGVTQSPTHLIKTRGQQATLRCSPISGHTSVYWYQQALGLGLQFLLWYDEGEERNRGNFPPRFSGRQFPNYSSELNVNALELEDSALYLCASSSKGQIQETQYFGPGTRLLVL.

The chain employs TRBV27 and TRBJ1-2; D may be TRBD1 (5 bases). V was pared by 5 bases and J by 8 bases, with 15 bases between. This CDR3 has 13 amino acids. Germline CDR1 reads MNHEY; CDR2 reads SMNVEV (reference sequence). This CDR3 is CASSLLLGGGYTF. The CDR3 DNA reads TGTGCCAGCAGTCTCTTACTGGGGGGGGGCTACACCTTC.

The chain uses TRBV19 and TRBJ1-5; 8 bases match TRBD1. This CDR3 spans 14 amino acids. Unmatched junction bases numbered 8, after V lost 9 bases and J lost 4 bases. Germline values: CDR1 LNHDA, CDR2 SQIVND (reference sequence). For the CDR3, the DNA is TGTGCCAGCCGCTGGGGACAGGTAAATCAGCCCCAGCATTTT. Translating it yields CASRWGQVNQPQHF.

The chain has TRBV7-8 and TRBJ1-3; D ambiguous. V was pared by 6 bases and J by 1 base, with 13 bases between. CDR3 length equals 15 residues. CDR1 and CDR2 (germline): SGHVS, FQNEAQ. CDR3 loop: CASSQNQRSGNTIYF. The CDR3 DNA sequence: TGTGCCAGCAGTCAAAACCAACGATCTGGAAACACCATATATTTT. Drawing the rest from reference TRBV7-8 and TRBJ1-3, the complete variable domain is GAGVSQSPRYKVAKRGQDVALRCDPISGHVSLFWYQQALGQGPEFLTYFQNEAQLDKSGLPSDRFFAERPEGSVSTLKIQRTQQEDSAVYLCASSQNQRSGNTIYFGEGSWLTVV.

The chain is built from TRBV2 and TRBJ2-3, with D perhaps given as TRBD1 or TRBD2 (5 bases each). There are 12 residues in the CDR3. Germline CDR1 and CDR2: SNHLY and FYNNEI. V gave up 6 bases and J gave up 3 bases, with 7 bases separating them. CDR3 in DNA: TGTGCCAGCAGGGGGGAAACAGATACGCAGTATTTT. It codes for CASRGETDTQYF.

The CDR3, as DNA: TGTGCCAGCAGCTCATCCGGGATTTATGGCTACACCTTC. Translation gives CASSSSGIYGYTF. The chain employs TRBV7-8 and TRBJ1-2; D remains unclear. The CDR3 is 13 amino acids. Looked up from germline, CDR1 is SGHVS and CDR2 is FQNEAQ. V lost 4 bases to trimming and J lost 5 bases, with 11 bases between them.